Listed below are T cell receptor beta chains from one sample, sequenced in a study of regulatory T cells in long-lasting Graves disease. TCRdb called the multiplex PCR reads again in MiXCR, with one record for every CDR3 protein. Here the sample spans approximately 300,000 distinct CDR3 sequences, approximately 20% being singletons. Sequencing used peripheral blood mononuclear cells (PBMCs), obtained at new diagnosis, from a patient treated with antithyroid drugs. These receptors were collected from a female donor with Graves disease. The CDR3 runs from the conserved cysteine through the conserved F or W. Each record gives: CDR3 length, D gene, clone size, J gene, V gene, CDR3 DNA, CDR3 protein. A D gene is named only where the DNA matches it firmly. Size tells how often a clone was seen (once, few, many) or the class of an expanded clone, and some rows leave it out.

CDR3 length: 13
D gene: -
clone size: -
J gene: TRBJ2-7
V gene: TRBV27
CDR3 DNA: TGTGCCAGCAGCCCCAAACGCACCTACGAGCAGTACTTC
CDR3 protein: CASSPKRTYEQYF

CDR3 length: 18
D gene: TRBD2
clone size: few
J gene: TRBJ2-3
V gene: TRBV2
CDR3 DNA: TGTGCCAGCAGTGAAGCGGACGGACTAGCGGGATACACAGATACGCAGTATTTT
CDR3 protein: CASSEADGLAGYTDTQYF

CDR3 length: 12
D gene: -
clone size: many
J gene: TRBJ2-5
V gene: TRBV4-2
CDR3 DNA: TGTGCCAGCAGCCTCACAAAAGAGACCCAGTACTTC
CDR3 protein: CASSLTKETQYF

CDR3 length: 17
D gene: TRBD2
clone size: few
J gene: TRBJ2-7
V gene: TRBV5-1
CDR3 DNA: TGCGCCAGCAGCTTTTTACCTTCGGGACTAGGTACCTACGAGCAGTACTTC
CDR3 protein: CASSFLPSGLGTYEQYF

CDR3 length: 15
D gene: -
clone size: many
J gene: TRBJ2-5
V gene: TRBV11-3
CDR3 DNA: TGTGCCAGCAGCTTAGGAGGCGACGGGCAAGAGACCCAGTACTTC
CDR3 protein: CASSLGGDGQETQYF

CDR3 length: 16
D gene: TRBD1
clone size: many
J gene: TRBJ1-4
V gene: TRBV24-1
CDR3 DNA: TGTGCCACCAGTGACAACAGGGGGTTTAATAATGAAAAACTGTTTTTT
CDR3 protein: CATSDNRGFNNEKLFF

CDR3 length: 11
D gene: -
clone size: few
J gene: TRBJ2-1
V gene: TRBV11-2
CDR3 DNA: TGTGCCAGCAGCGCCGCTAGCGAACGGTTCTTC
CDR3 protein: CASSAASERFF

CDR3 length: 11
D gene: -
clone size: few
J gene: TRBJ2-7
V gene: TRBV19
CDR3 DNA: TGTGCCAGTAGTTTCGGGCGCAAGCAGTACTTC
CDR3 protein: CASSFGRKQYF

CDR3 length: 15
D gene: -
clone size: many
J gene: TRBJ2-7
V gene: TRBV28
CDR3 DNA: TGTGCCAGCAGCCCGGTGAGGGGAAGGGCCTACGAGCAGTACTTC
CDR3 protein: CASSPVRGRAYEQYF

CDR3 length: 14
D gene: -
clone size: once
J gene: TRBJ2-5
V gene: TRBV24-1
CDR3 DNA: TGTGCCACCAGTCAAGTGGGAGAACAAGAGACCCAGTACTTC
CDR3 protein: CATSQVGEQETQYF

CDR3 length: 14
D gene: -
clone size: many
J gene: TRBJ2-3
V gene: TRBV29-1
CDR3 DNA: TGCAGCGTTGAAACTGGCCAAGGGTCGGATACGCAGTATTTT
CDR3 protein: CSVETGQGSDTQYF

CDR3 length: 16
D gene: -
clone size: many
J gene: TRBJ1-1
V gene: TRBV9
CDR3 DNA: TGTGCCAGCAGCGTAGCCGGGGGGCCGTCGGGCACTGAAGCTTTCTTT
CDR3 protein: CASSVAGGPSGTEAFF

CDR3 length: 17
D gene: TRBD2
clone size: few
J gene: TRBJ2-5
V gene: TRBV5-1
CDR3 DNA: TGCGCCAGCAGCTTGAGCCAGCTAGCGGGACAACAAGAGACCCAGTACTTC
CDR3 protein: CASSLSQLAGQQETQYF

CDR3 length: 18
D gene: TRBD2
clone size: many
J gene: TRBJ2-5
V gene: TRBV2
CDR3 DNA: TGTGCCAGCAGAGAGACTAGCGGGAGAGTGGGGGGCGAAGAGACCCAGTACTTC
CDR3 protein: CASRETSGRVGGEETQYF

CDR3 length: 14
D gene: -
clone size: many
J gene: TRBJ2-5
V gene: TRBV5-1
CDR3 DNA: TGCGCCAGCACAGGGGGGCCTTCCCAAGAGACCCAGTACTTC
CDR3 protein: CASTGGPSQETQYF

CDR3 length: 14
D gene: -
clone size: few
J gene: TRBJ1-1
V gene: TRBV6-5
CDR3 DNA: TGTGCCAGCAGACCTCTCGGGAGGGACACTGAAGCTTTCTTT
CDR3 protein: CASRPLGRDTEAFF

CDR3 length: 16
D gene: TRBD2
clone size: many
J gene: TRBJ2-1
V gene: TRBV11-1
CDR3 DNA: TGTGCCAGCAGCCTAGCGGGAGCGGAGTTCGGGAATGAGCAGTTCTTC
CDR3 protein: CASSLAGAEFGNEQFF

CDR3 length: 13
D gene: TRBD1
clone size: many
J gene: TRBJ1-6
V gene: TRBV20-1
CDR3 DNA: TGCAGTGCTAAGGGACAGTATAATTCACCCCTCCACTTT
CDR3 protein: CSAKGQYNSPLHF

CDR3 length: 12
D gene: TRBD1
clone size: many
J gene: TRBJ1-1
V gene: TRBV20-1
CDR3 DNA: TGCAGTACCTACCCAGGGGGGACTGAAGCTTTCTTT
CDR3 protein: CSTYPGGTEAFF

CDR3 length: 14
D gene: -
clone size: many
J gene: TRBJ2-5
V gene: TRBV28
CDR3 DNA: TGTGCCAGCAGTTTACAGGGGTTTCGAGAGACCCAGTACTTC
CDR3 protein: CASSLQGFRETQYF

CDR3 length: 17
D gene: TRBD1
clone size: many
J gene: TRBJ1-2
V gene: TRBV5-5
CDR3 DNA: TGTGCCAGCAGCTTGGAGCCAGGGGGCGCATTGGGAAGTGGCTACACCTTC
CDR3 protein: CASSLEPGGALGSGYTF

CDR3 length: 16
D gene: TRBD2
clone size: many
J gene: TRBJ2-7
V gene: TRBV4-1
CDR3 DNA: TGCGCCAGCAGCCAGATTCCTCTAGCGGGAGGTCCGTTTCAGTACTTC
CDR3 protein: CASSQIPLAGGPFQYF

CDR3 length: 13
D gene: -
clone size: many
J gene: TRBJ1-1
V gene: TRBV5-1
CDR3 DNA: TGCGCCAGCAGCTTTGACTCACACCTGCGAGCTTTCTTT
CDR3 protein: CASSFDSHLRAFF

CDR3 length: 16
D gene: TRBD1
clone size: few
J gene: TRBJ2-1
V gene: TRBV24-1
CDR3 DNA: TGTGCCACCAGTGACCCGGGACAGAAAACTTACAATGAGCAGTTCTTC
CDR3 protein: CATSDPGQKTYNEQFF

CDR3 length: 16
D gene: TRBD1
clone size: few
J gene: TRBJ2-1
V gene: TRBV30
CDR3 DNA: TGTGCCTGGAGTGTACGTGGAGACAGGGGGGGCCGTGAGCAGTTCTTC
CDR3 protein: CAWSVRGDRGGREQFF

CDR3 length: 17
D gene: TRBD1
clone size: many
J gene: TRBJ2-7
V gene: TRBV28
CDR3 DNA: TGTGCCAGCAGTTTTACGCCACCGGACAGGGGATGGGGGGAGCAGTACTTC
CDR3 protein: CASSFTPPDRGWGEQYF

CDR3 length: 12
D gene: -
clone size: -
J gene: TRBJ1-1
V gene: TRBV2
CDR3 DNA: TGTGCCAGCCGACGGGCGGCCACTGAAGCTTTCTTT
CDR3 protein: CASRRAATEAFF

CDR3 length: 13
D gene: TRBD1
clone size: many
J gene: TRBJ2-5
V gene: TRBV28
CDR3 DNA: TGTGCCAGCAGACCTACAGGGGCCGAGACCCAGTACTTC
CDR3 protein: CASRPTGAETQYF

CDR3 length: 15
D gene: TRBD1
clone size: many
J gene: TRBJ2-1
V gene: TRBV6-1
CDR3 DNA: TGTGCCAGCAGAAAGACAGGGGGGTCCTACAATGAGCAGTTCTTC
CDR3 protein: CASRKTGGSYNEQFF

CDR3 length: 12
D gene: -
clone size: many
J gene: TRBJ1-2
V gene: TRBV11-2
CDR3 DNA: TGTGCCAGCAGCAGTGAGACAGTTGGCTACACCTTC
CDR3 protein: CASSSETVGYTF

CDR3 length: 17
D gene: TRBD1
clone size: -
J gene: TRBJ1-5
V gene: TRBV18
CDR3 DNA: TGTGCCAGCTCTCCCGGGACAGGGCCATTCGGCAATCAGCCCCAGCATTTT
CDR3 protein: CASSPGTGPFGNQPQHF

CDR3 length: 13
D gene: -
clone size: many
J gene: TRBJ1-6
V gene: TRBV2
CDR3 DNA: TGTGCCAGCAGTGAAGCCGAGGTTTCACCCCTCCACTTT
CDR3 protein: CASSEAEVSPLHF

CDR3 length: 14
D gene: TRBD2
clone size: few
J gene: TRBJ2-7
V gene: TRBV19
CDR3 DNA: TGTGCCAGTAGTACTAGCGGGAGGGCCGACGAGCAGTACTTC
CDR3 protein: CASSTSGRADEQYF

CDR3 length: 16
D gene: -
clone size: many
J gene: TRBJ2-1
V gene: TRBV10-1
CDR3 DNA: TGCGCCAGCAGTGGATTAGCTGGAGGGCCCCACAATGAGCAGTTCTTC
CDR3 protein: CASSGLAGGPHNEQFF

CDR3 length: 15
D gene: TRBD2
clone size: many
J gene: TRBJ2-3
V gene: TRBV7-2
CDR3 DNA: TGTGCCAGCAGCAAAGGACTAGCGGGAGTGGATACGCAGTATTTT
CDR3 protein: CASSKGLAGVDTQYF

CDR3 length: 16
D gene: TRBD1
clone size: many
J gene: TRBJ2-1
V gene: TRBV11-2
CDR3 DNA: TGTGCCAGCAGCCCCGCCGGGACAGCATCCTACAATGAGCAGTTCTTC
CDR3 protein: CASSPAGTASYNEQFF

CDR3 length: 13
D gene: -
clone size: many
J gene: TRBJ1-4
V gene: TRBV5-8
CDR3 DNA: TGTGCCAGCAGCTTGGGGCGAGTTGAAAAACTGTTTTTT
CDR3 protein: CASSLGRVEKLFF

CDR3 length: 18
D gene: -
clone size: -
J gene: TRBJ2-3
V gene: TRBV28
CDR3 DNA: TGTGCCAGCAGTTTCCGGCAGCCGAGGCAGAAAATCACAGATACGCAGTATTTT
CDR3 protein: CASSFRQPRQKITDTQYF

CDR3 length: 15
D gene: TRBD2
clone size: -
J gene: TRBJ2-3
V gene: TRBV28
CDR3 DNA: TGTGCCAGCAGTACTAGCGGGAGCGACACAGATACGCAGTATTTT
CDR3 protein: CASSTSGSDTDTQYF

CDR3 length: 17
D gene: TRBD2
clone size: many
J gene: TRBJ2-1
V gene: TRBV7-8
CDR3 DNA: TGTGCCAGCAGCTACCGACTAGCTCTTAGGCTCTCCGATGAGCAGTTCTTC
CDR3 protein: CASSYRLALRLSDEQFF

CDR3 length: 14
D gene: -
clone size: many
J gene: TRBJ2-1
V gene: TRBV7-2
CDR3 DNA: TGTGCCAGCAGCCAGGGACCCAGCCAGCTTGAGCAGTTCTTC
CDR3 protein: CASSQGPSQLEQFF

CDR3 length: 13
D gene: -
clone size: many
J gene: TRBJ1-4
V gene: TRBV20-1
CDR3 DNA: TGCAGTGCTAGAGCGACCTGGGAGGAAAAACTGTTTTTT
CDR3 protein: CSARATWEEKLFF

CDR3 length: 14
D gene: TRBD2
clone size: many
J gene: TRBJ2-2
V gene: TRBV20-1
CDR3 DNA: TGCAGTGCTAGAGATCCACTAGCGACCGGGGAGCTGTTTTTT
CDR3 protein: CSARDPLATGELFF

CDR3 length: 17
D gene: -
clone size: many
J gene: TRBJ2-3
V gene: TRBV11-2
CDR3 DNA: TGTGCCAGCAGCTTAGGACGAATAAGAGGCGGCACAGATACGCAGTATTTT
CDR3 protein: CASSLGRIRGGTDTQYF

CDR3 length: 15
D gene: -
clone size: many
J gene: TRBJ2-1
V gene: TRBV6-2/TRBV6-3
CDR3 DNA: TGTGCCAGCAGTGAGGAAGAGGGAAAGGGAAATGAGCAGTTCTTC
CDR3 protein: CASSEEEGKGNEQFF

CDR3 length: 14
D gene: TRBD1
clone size: many
J gene: TRBJ1-5
V gene: TRBV12-3/TRBV12-4
CDR3 DNA: TGTGCCAGCAGCATCCAAGACAGGGTACAGCCCCAGCATTTT
CDR3 protein: CASSIQDRVQPQHF

CDR3 length: 16
D gene: TRBD1
clone size: -
J gene: TRBJ2-2
V gene: TRBV14
CDR3 DNA: TGTGCCAGCAGCCGGATGGGACAGGCGAACACCGGGGAGCTGTTTTTT
CDR3 protein: CASSRMGQANTGELFF

CDR3 length: 17
D gene: -
clone size: -
J gene: TRBJ2-2
V gene: TRBV7-3
CDR3 DNA: TGTGCCAGCAGCCCCCGACGGGAAGCAGGCAACACCGGGGAGCTGTTTTTT
CDR3 protein: CASSPRREAGNTGELFF

CDR3 length: 14
D gene: -
clone size: -
J gene: TRBJ2-3
V gene: TRBV4-2
CDR3 DNA: TGTGCCAGCAGCCAAGAAGTGGGGACAGATACGCAGTATTTT
CDR3 protein: CASSQEVGTDTQYF

CDR3 length: 15
D gene: -
clone size: many
J gene: TRBJ2-2
V gene: TRBV27
CDR3 DNA: TGTGCCAGCAGTTTATGGGGAATCAACACCGGGGAGCTGTTTTTT
CDR3 protein: CASSLWGINTGELFF

CDR3 length: 17
D gene: TRBD1
clone size: many
J gene: TRBJ2-4
V gene: TRBV7-2
CDR3 DNA: TGTGCCAGCAGCTTCCAAGGGGCAGGGGGAGCCAAAAACATTCAGTACTTC
CDR3 protein: CASSFQGAGGAKNIQYF

CDR3 length: 15
D gene: -
clone size: -
J gene: TRBJ2-2
V gene: TRBV11-3
CDR3 DNA: TGTGCCAGCAGCTTAGACGGAGGGAGGCGCGGGGAGCTGTTTTTT
CDR3 protein: CASSLDGGRRGELFF

CDR3 length: 14
D gene: -
clone size: few
J gene: TRBJ1-2
V gene: TRBV4-1
CDR3 DNA: TGCGCCAGCAGCCGAGGCTCATCGCCCTTCGGCTACACCTTC
CDR3 protein: CASSRGSSPFGYTF

CDR3 length: 12
D gene: -
clone size: many
J gene: TRBJ1-4
V gene: TRBV12-3/TRBV12-4
CDR3 DNA: TGTGCCAGCAGACTGGGGGATGAAAAACTGTTTTTT
CDR3 protein: CASRLGDEKLFF

CDR3 length: 15
D gene: TRBD1
clone size: -
J gene: TRBJ1-2
V gene: TRBV10-3
CDR3 DNA: TGTGCCATCAGTGAGGTGACAGGGTCTGGGTATGGCTACACCTTC
CDR3 protein: CAISEVTGSGYGYTF